The 4 T cell receptor beta chains reported below all come from one sample, sequenced in a study of siplizumab effects on memory and regulatory T cells. TCRdb keeps only in-frame clones here, not all; method: immunoSEQ multiplex PCR. The sample lists just under 85,000 clones; about 91% were seen once. The sample consisted of Tregs sorted from blood. Receptors were obtained from a human donor in good health.

V and J are TRBV18 and TRBJ2-3; 9 bases map to TRBD1. This CDR3 spans 16 amino acids. The junction had 10 bases not matched to a gene; V was cut back by 4 bases and J by 5 bases. Looked up from germline, CDR1 is KGHSH and CDR2 is LQKENI. The CDR3 coding sequence is TGTGCCAGCTCACTAACCGGGACAGGGCTTCAAGATACGCAGTATTTT. Protein product: CASSLTGTGLQDTQYF.

The CDR3 region is CASGLQGTDTQYF. The CDR3 coding sequence is TGTGCTAGTGGTTTACAGGGAACAGATACGCAGTATTTT. The rearrangement joins TRBV12-5 to TRBJ2-3; a weak D match, TRBD1 (6 bases). V lost 3 bases, J lost 3 bases, and 7 bases lay in between. CDR3 size: 13 residues. CDR1 is LGHNT and CDR2 is FRNRAP in the germline V gene. The whole variable domain, filled in from reference TRBV12-5 and TRBJ2-3, reads DARVTQTPRHKVTEMGQEVTMRCQPILGHNTVFWYRQTMMQGLELLAYFRNRAPLDDSGMPKDRFSAEMPDATLATLKIQPSEPRDSAVYFCASGLQGTDTQYFGPGTRLTVL.

Written as DNA, the CDR3 is TGTGCCAGCAGTCCGGTCGGGGGGGCCGCAGATACGCAGTATTTT. Its protein is CASSPVGGAADTQYF. The rearrangement joins TRBV27 to TRBJ2-3; 8 bases are shared with TRBD2. Germline CDR1 reads MNHEY; CDR2 reads SMNVEV (reference sequence). The CDR3 length is 15 residues. V was pared by 5 bases and J by 4 bases, with 8 bases of the junction left unmatched.

V and J are TRBV28 and TRBJ2-7; weak D call: TRBD1 (6 bases). Germline V lookup: CDR1 MDHEN, CDR2 SYDVKM. This CDR3 contains 13 residues. V was pared by 7 bases and J by 4 bases, with 14 bases between. The CDR3 loop is CASKKGTKYEQYF. CDR3 DNA: TGTGCCAGCAAAAAGGGGACAAAATACGAGCAGTACTTC.